Listed below are T cell receptor beta chains from one sample, sequenced in a study of vaccination effects on CD4 cells after COVID-19. No antigen is known for these receptors. Clones were read by immunoSEQ multiplex PCR, and TCRdb kept only the in-frame ones, dropping some. Of tens of thousands of clones in the sample, 74% are singletons; the top ten hold about 1.6%. The source material was CD4+ T cells from PBMCs cultured with HCoV-229E spike peptides, sampled after COVID-19 vaccination. The source is a human donor who received a COVID-19 vaccine. Each CDR3 is given with its conserved first and last residue. The order of the fields is V gene, clone size, D gene, J gene, CDR3 DNA, CDR3 protein. A D gene is named only where the DNA matches it firmly. Expanded clones get a size class; other rows say once, few or many, or leave the size out.

v_call: TRBV5-1; clone_size: few; d_call: TRBD2; j_call: TRBJ2-1; cdr3_nt: TGCGCCAGCAGCGTGACTAGCGGGGGGATAAATGAGCAGTTCTTC; cdr3_aa: CASSVTSGGINEQFF
v_call: TRBV11-1; clone_size: .; d_call: .; j_call: TRBJ2-5; cdr3_nt: TGTGCCAGCAGCTTAGAGGGTCCGGGGACCCAGTACTTC; cdr3_aa: CASSLEGPGTQYF
v_call: TRBV30; clone_size: .; d_call: TRBD1; j_call: TRBJ2-5; cdr3_nt: TGTGCCTGGAGTGCGCCCCGACAGGGCACCCAAGAGACCCAGTACTTC; cdr3_aa: CAWSAPRQGTQETQYF
v_call: TRBV4-1; clone_size: .; d_call: TRBD2; j_call: TRBJ2-3; cdr3_nt: TGCGCCAGCAGCCAAGAGGTTACTAGCGGAAGCACAGATACGCAGTATTTT; cdr3_aa: CASSQEVTSGSTDTQYF
v_call: TRBV2; clone_size: .; d_call: TRBD1; j_call: TRBJ2-2; cdr3_nt: TGTGCCAGCAGTAGGATGGGACAGACCACCGGGGAGCTGTTTTTT; cdr3_aa: CASSRMGQTTGELFF
v_call: TRBV7-2; clone_size: .; d_call: TRBD1; j_call: TRBJ1-5; cdr3_nt: TGTGCCAGCAGCTCACAGGGGCAAGGGCAGCCCCAGCATTTT; cdr3_aa: CASSSQGQGQPQHF
v_call: TRBV7-8; clone_size: .; d_call: .; j_call: TRBJ1-3; cdr3_nt: TGTGCCAGCAGCTTAATTGGGACAACAAGCTCTGGAAACACCATATATTTT; cdr3_aa: CASSLIGTTSSGNTIYF
v_call: TRBV27; clone_size: .; d_call: .; j_call: TRBJ2-5; cdr3_nt: TGTGCCAGCAGCCGGGGACCGTTCCAAGAGACCCAGTACTTC; cdr3_aa: CASSRGPFQETQYF
v_call: TRBV18; clone_size: .; d_call: TRBD2; j_call: TRBJ2-5; cdr3_nt: TGTGCCAGCTCACCCGGGACTAGCGGGGGACAAAGCAGGGAGACCCAGTACTTC; cdr3_aa: CASSPGTSGGQSRETQYF
v_call: TRBV5-1; clone_size: .; d_call: TRBD1; j_call: TRBJ2-2; cdr3_nt: TGCGCCAGCAGCCGGGGCCTGGGACAGGGTTCAACCGGGGAGCTGTTTTTT; cdr3_aa: CASSRGLGQGSTGELFF
v_call: TRBV24-1; clone_size: .; d_call: .; j_call: TRBJ1-2; cdr3_nt: TGTGCCACCAGCCGGGACAACTATGGCTACACCTTC; cdr3_aa: CATSRDNYGYTF
v_call: TRBV2; clone_size: .; d_call: .; j_call: TRBJ1-1; cdr3_nt: TGTGCCAGCAGTCCCAGTATTAACACTGAAGCTTTCTTT; cdr3_aa: CASSPSINTEAFF
v_call: TRBV6-5; clone_size: .; d_call: TRBD2; j_call: TRBJ2-1; cdr3_nt: TGCAGCGGGGGGGCCGGTAATGAGCAGTTCTTC; cdr3_aa: CSGGAGNEQFF
v_call: TRBV6-5; clone_size: .; d_call: .; j_call: TRBJ1-4; cdr3_nt: TGTGCCAGCAGCACTCCGGGAGCTAATGAAAAACTGTTTTTT; cdr3_aa: CASSTPGANEKLFF
v_call: TRBV19; clone_size: .; d_call: TRBD1; j_call: TRBJ1-5; cdr3_nt: TGTGCCAGCGCGACAGGGTATAGCAATCAGCCCCAGCATTTT; cdr3_aa: CASATGYSNQPQHF
v_call: TRBV7-2; clone_size: .; d_call: TRBD1; j_call: TRBJ1-1; cdr3_nt: TGTGCCAGCAGCTTCACCGGGACAGGGCACGCTGAAGCTTTCTTT; cdr3_aa: CASSFTGTGHAEAFF
v_call: TRBV3-1/TRBV3-2; clone_size: .; d_call: .; j_call: TRBJ1-2; cdr3_nt: TGTGCCAGCAGCCAAGATGCTGGGGGGCGTGGCTACACCTTC; cdr3_aa: CASSQDAGGRGYTF